This TCR beta chain came from a study of cytomegalovirus exposure and HLA in healthy donors. Study observations and caveats: Whilst most TCR sequences proved rare, a subset of public TCRs occurred across many donors. A list of 150 or so TCR beta chains associated with cytomegalovirus was given. High specificity and sensitivity for cytomegalovirus status were reported for the classifier.

Sequencing was performed with immunoSEQ multiplex PCR; in TCRdb, only in-frame clones are kept and a portion is missing. Among approximately 140,000 clones listed, roughly nine tenths were seen once. The donors were members of the validation cohort, which comprised 90 to 150 subjects and was separate from the first cohort of 666 subjects. As for this clone: Antigen unknown.

CDR1 and CDR2 from the germline V gene are GTSNPN and SVGIG (reference sequence). This CDR3 is built from 11 residues. V is TRBV30 and J is TRBJ2-5, with a tentative D call TRBD2 (7 bases). The J call may be incorrect, as the DNA end agrees better with TRBJ2-7. Sequencing was done on a sample of PBMCs. This TCR was sampled from a young man in good health and CMV-seronegative. CDR3 residues: CASNGGLEQYF. The DNA of the CDR3 is TGTGCCAGCAACGGGGGGCTCGAGCAGTACTTC.